The T cell receptor (beta chain) under discussion was sequenced for a study of T cell responses to AZD1222 COVID-19 vaccine. Across the study: It was second doses at about 4 or about 12 weeks that were pooled.

The CDR3 runs to 12 residues. The V end lost 3 bases, the J end lost 5 bases, and 7 bases lay between the germline ends. Profiled with immunoSEQ multiplex PCR; TCRdb holds only in-frame clones, not every one. The data hold about 74,000 clones, with 86% observed a single time. Comments on this clone: Its target is not known.

Study-wide findings and caveats: There were vaccine-associated CD4 TCRs across spike, dominant at 160-218 and 743-854. Repertoire collection took place solely once the T cell response had peaked. Targeting of unmutated variant regions was reportedly seen in nearly half of spike-specific TCRs.

Specimen: peripheral blood, collected on day 0 of AZD1222 vaccination. The clonotype was recovered from an adult in good health. The V and J genes are TRBV12-3 or TRBV12-4 and TRBJ2-5, with D hard to call. Here the CDR3 DNA reads TGTGCCAGCAGTTTTAGTACGGAGACCCAGTACTTC. Its translation: CASSFSTETQYF.